This paragraph reports one T cell receptor beta chain. Antigen: not known. This sample also contains other DNA sequences that code for the same CDR3. The data were obtained in a study of shared clonotypes between healthy human individuals. Findings and caveats of the study: Sequencing of the sorted subsets was shown by rarefaction to be incomplete despite large depth.

Trimming cost V 6 bases and J 5 bases; bases outside gene matches: 3. CDR1 is MDHEN and CDR2 is SYDVKM in the germline V gene. The CDR3 is made up of 12 amino acids. TCRdb's table, derived via immunoSEQ multiplex PCR, lists solely in-frame clones and lacks some. This sample carries about 2.1 million clones, just under 95% of them seen once, and the ten largest clones take under 2%. Naivety among CD8 cells was defined by CD45RO negativity and positive CCR7 selection, thereby excluding terminally differentiated effector memory CD45RA+ cells. Sample: naive CD8+ T cells from PBMCs. This chain joins TRBV28 and TRBJ2-5; 7 bases agree with TRBD1. The clonotype was recovered from a man aged 18-30 years in good health. Some clones in this sample may be carry-over from other donors' samples. CDR3 in amino acids: CASSRRGETQYF. The CDR3 nucleotides are TGTGCCAGCAGCCGCAGGGGGGAGACCCAGTACTTC.